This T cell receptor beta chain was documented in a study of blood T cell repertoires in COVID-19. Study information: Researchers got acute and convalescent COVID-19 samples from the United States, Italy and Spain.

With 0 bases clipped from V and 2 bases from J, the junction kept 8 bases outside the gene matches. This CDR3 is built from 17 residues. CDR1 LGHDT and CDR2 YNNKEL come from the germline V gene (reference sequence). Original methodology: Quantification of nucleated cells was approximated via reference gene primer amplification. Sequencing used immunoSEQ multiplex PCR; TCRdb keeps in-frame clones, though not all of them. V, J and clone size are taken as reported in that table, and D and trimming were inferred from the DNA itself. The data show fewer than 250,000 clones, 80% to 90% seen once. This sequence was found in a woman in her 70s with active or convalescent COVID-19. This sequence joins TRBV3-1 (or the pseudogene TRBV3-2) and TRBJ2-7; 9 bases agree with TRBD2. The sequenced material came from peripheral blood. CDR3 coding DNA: TGTGCCAGCAGCCAAGATATATTACTAGCGGGTCCCTACGAGCAGTACTTC. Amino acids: CASSQDILLAGPYEQYF.